These T cell receptor beta chains were read from a single sample in a study of regulatory T cells in long-lasting Graves disease. TCRdb used MiXCR to reprocess the multiplex PCR reads, holding one entry per CDR3 protein. The table includes hundreds of thousands of distinct CDR3 sequences, over 15% detected once. The same data also contributed to another study, on T cells in Graves' hyperthyroidism and ophthalmopathy.

The sequencing used peripheral blood mononuclear cells (PBMCs), collected at new diagnosis, from a patient treated with antithyroid drugs. These receptors were taken from a woman younger than 45 with Graves disease. CDR3s include the opening cysteine and the closing phenylalanine or tryptophan. A D gene is named only where the DNA matches it firmly. The size of a clone is reported for some rows only, either as once, few or many, or as a class for expanded clones.

>TRBV9|17|.|TRBD2|TRBJ2-3
TGTGCCAGCAGCGTAGAACTAGCGGGAGGGAGTGCAGATACGCAGTATTTT
CASSVELAGGSADTQYF
>TRBV20-1|14|many|TRBD2|TRBJ2-7
TGCAGTGCCGCCTCTAGCGGGAGCTCCTACGAGCAGTACTTC
CSAASSGSSYEQYF
>TRBV28|15|.|TRBD2|TRBJ2-7
TGTGCCAGCAGTTTACGAATAGCGGGAGTTCGCGAGCAGTACTTC
CASSLRIAGVREQYF
>TRBV28|16|.|TRBD2|TRBJ2-1
TGTGCCAGCATCTCAAGTCCCGGGCTAGCGGGAGGGGAGCAGTTCTTC
CASISSPGLAGGEQFF
>TRBV11-2|15|many|.|TRBJ2-7
TGTGCCAGCAGCTTAAGTTACAGCTTTCCCTACGAGCAGTACTTC
CASSLSYSFPYEQYF
>TRBV6-2/TRBV6-3|13|few|.|TRBJ1-2
TGTGCCAGCAGTGAATTTTGGAACTATGGCTACACCTTC
CASSEFWNYGYTF
>TRBV12-3/TRBV12-4|16|many|TRBD2|TRBJ2-1
TGTGCCAGCAGTACCTCCGGGACTAGCGGCAACAATGAGCAGTTCTTC
CASSTSGTSGNNEQFF
>TRBV3-1|18|many|.|TRBJ2-5
TGTGCCAGCAGCCAAGAAGTAGGGGCGTTGGGCCTCCAAGAGACCCAGTACTTC
CASSQEVGALGLQETQYF
>TRBV28|14|many|.|TRBJ2-7
TGTGCCAGCAGCTTAACGGGGATCTCCTACGAGCAGTACTTC
CASSLTGISYEQYF
>TRBV4-3|14|.|.|TRBJ1-3
TGCGCCAGCAGCCGAACTAGGGGAGGAAACACCATATATTTT
CASSRTRGGNTIYF
>TRBV7-2|14|many|TRBD2|TRBJ2-1
TGCGCCCTCGTGCGGGAGGGAGTGTTGAATGAGCAGTTCTTC
CALVREGVLNEQFF
>TRBV5-1|16|.|.|TRBJ2-1
TGCGCCAGCAGCCCGGACTCTCAGGACTCTTACAATGAGCAGTTCTTC
CASSPDSQDSYNEQFF
>TRBV20-1|14|.|.|TRBJ2-3
TGCAGTGCTAGAGGCACAGGGAGGACAGATACGCAGTATTTT
CSARGTGRTDTQYF
>TRBV27|15|.|.|TRBJ2-7
TGTGCCAGCAACTCCGGAGGCAGGGGAAACCTCGAGCAGTACTTC
CASNSGGRGNLEQYF
>TRBV6-2/TRBV6-3|15|many|TRBD2|TRBJ2-1
TGTGCCAGCAGTTACGCTACTAGCGGGGGAAGGGAGCAGTTCTTC
CASSYATSGGREQFF
>TRBV6-9|15|many|.|TRBJ2-7
TGTGCCAGCAGTTACCTGTCACAGGGCCCCTACGAGCAGTACTTC
CASSYLSQGPYEQYF
>TRBV28|18|.|TRBD2|TRBJ2-1
TGTGCCAGCAGCCCCGCACTAGCGGGAGTAAGCTCCTACAATGAGCAGTTCTTC
CASSPALAGVSSYNEQFF
>TRBV28|15|many|.|TRBJ1-3
TGTGCCAGCACCATCCCCGGGAGCTCTGGAAACACCATATATTTT
CASTIPGSSGNTIYF
>TRBV28|14|many|.|TRBJ2-7
TGTGCCAGCAGTTACCAGGGGCCAAACTACGAGCAGTACTTC
CASSYQGPNYEQYF
>TRBV2|15|few|.|TRBJ2-2
TGTGCCAGCGAGTATCGGTTAACGGGAACCGGGGAGCTGTTTTTT
CASEYRLTGTGELFF
>TRBV7-2|17|many|TRBD2|TRBJ2-5
TGTGCCAGCAGCTCGGGACTAGTCCTACCATGGCAAGAGACCCAGTACTTC
CASSSGLVLPWQETQYF
>TRBV12-3/TRBV12-4|14|.|.|TRBJ2-7
TGTGCCAGCAGTTTCGGTCACGTAAACTACGAGCAGTACTTC
CASSFGHVNYEQYF
>TRBV18|14|few|.|TRBJ1-1
TGTGCCAGCTCACCACCTGGGGGGTCTACTGAAGCTTTCTTT
CASSPPGGSTEAFF
>TRBV9|13|.|.|TRBJ2-5
TGTGCCAGCAGCGTAGACCGAAGGGAGACCCAGTACTTC
CASSVDRRETQYF
>TRBV14|17|few|.|TRBJ1-6
TGTGCCAGCAGCCAAGCTGGGGGTAGCTCCTATAATTCACCCCTCCACTTT
CASSQAGGSSYNSPLHF
>TRBV4-1|16|.|.|TRBJ2-1
TGCGCCAGCAGCCAAGTTACGGGACTGCGAGGCAATGAGCAGTTCTTC
CASSQVTGLRGNEQFF
>TRBV5-1|15|many|.|TRBJ2-7
TGCGCCAGCAGCTTGGGGACTAATGAGGTCTACGAGCAGTACTTC
CASSLGTNEVYEQYF
>TRBV30|12|.|.|TRBJ2-7
TGTGCCTGGAGTCCGGAGCGGAACGAGCAGTACTTC
CAWSPERNEQYF
>TRBV5-6|14|.|.|TRBJ2-5
TGTGCCAGCAGCTTAAGGGCACTTCAAGAGACCCAGTACTTC
CASSLRALQETQYF
>TRBV20-1|11|few|.|TRBJ1-4
TGCAGTGCCAACCTTGGGGAAAAACTGTTTTTT
CSANLGEKLFF
>TRBV9|15|.|TRBD1|TRBJ1-2
TGTGCCAGCAGCGTCGTACAGGGGCCATACAGTGGCTACACCTTC
CASSVVQGPYSGYTF
>TRBV6-2/TRBV6-3|14|many|TRBD2|TRBJ2-7
TGTGCCAGCAGAATACTAGCGGGACCCTACGAGCAGTACTTC
CASRILAGPYEQYF
>TRBV20-1|13|many|.|TRBJ2-1
TGCAGTGCTAGCGCTATGATCGACAATGAGCAGTTCTTC
CSASAMIDNEQFF
>TRBV29-1|16|many|TRBD2|TRBJ2-7
TGCAGCGTTGAAGGGGAGGCGGGAGGACCTACCTACGAGCAGTACTTC
CSVEGEAGGPTYEQYF
>TRBV10-3|15|few|TRBD2|TRBJ2-7
TGTGCCACCAAGACTAGCGGGAGTAACTCCTACGAGCAGTACTTC
CATKTSGSNSYEQYF
>TRBV6-5|13|many|.|TRBJ2-1
TGTGCCAGCAGTTACTCGACCTGGAATGAGCAGTTCTTC
CASSYSTWNEQFF
>TRBV30|11|many|.|TRBJ1-2
TGTGCCTGGAGTGCCAACTATGGCTACACCTTC
CAWSANYGYTF
>TRBV9|16|few|.|TRBJ2-2
TGTGCCAGCAGCGTCGGCCACACAGCCTACACCGGGGAGCTGTTTTTT
CASSVGHTAYTGELFF
>TRBV28|19|many|TRBD2|TRBJ2-1
TGTGCCAGCAGTACCTACCCCGGGAGGCACAAGTACAAGTACAATGAGCAGTTCTTC
CASSTYPGRHKYKYNEQFF
>TRBV9|18|many|.|TRBJ1-1
TGTGCCAGCAGCGTAGCCCCGCTGCGGAGGGGACGGAACACTGAAGCTTTCTTT
CASSVAPLRRGRNTEAFF
>TRBV19|15|.|TRBD2|TRBJ2-3
TGTGCCAGTAGAAGGCTAGCGGGGTTCACAGATACGCAGTATTTT
CASRRLAGFTDTQYF
>TRBV7-9|11|.|.|TRBJ2-2
TGTGCCAGCAGCTTAGGATGGGAGCTGTTTTTT
CASSLGWELFF
>TRBV20-1|14|.|.|TRBJ2-3
TGCAGTGGTTCCGGGCCCATGCAAACAGATACGCAGTATTTT
CSGSGPMQTDTQYF
>TRBV5-1|14|many|TRBD1|TRBJ2-7
TGTGCCAGCAGTCTGGGACAGGGGGTCTACGAGCAGTACTTC
CASSLGQGVYEQYF
>TRBV4-3|16|.|.|TRBJ2-1
TGCGCCAGCAGCCAAGATCGGGTGAGCTCCTACAATGAGCAGTTCTTC
CASSQDRVSSYNEQFF
>TRBV20-1|15|many|TRBD2|TRBJ2-3
TGCAGTGCTAGAGGAGCGGGAGTCGGGACAGATACGCAGTATTTT
CSARGAGVGTDTQYF
>TRBV27|17|many|TRBD1|TRBJ2-4
TGTGCCAGCCCATTCCCCGGGACAGGGAGGCTAAAAAACATTCAGTACTTC
CASPFPGTGRLKNIQYF
>TRBV10-3|15|many|.|TRBJ2-7
TGTGCCATCAGTGACCTGATCCACGGGGTTGACGAGCAGTACTTC
CAISDLIHGVDEQYF
>TRBV7-2|14|many|TRBD2|TRBJ2-7
TGTGCCAGCCTGCCGCTAGCGGGAGCCTACGAGCAGTACTTC
CASLPLAGAYEQYF
>TRBV20-1|12|.|.|TRBJ2-1
TGCAGTGCGAATGGCGGATACAATGAGCAGTTCTTC
CSANGGYNEQFF
>TRBV20-1|11|many|.|TRBJ2-7
TGCAGTGCCAAACTAGGAAACGAGCAGTACTTC
CSAKLGNEQYF
>TRBV5-1|12|many|.|TRBJ2-1
TGCGCCAGCAGCTTCGAAGACAATGAGCAGTTCTTC
CASSFEDNEQFF